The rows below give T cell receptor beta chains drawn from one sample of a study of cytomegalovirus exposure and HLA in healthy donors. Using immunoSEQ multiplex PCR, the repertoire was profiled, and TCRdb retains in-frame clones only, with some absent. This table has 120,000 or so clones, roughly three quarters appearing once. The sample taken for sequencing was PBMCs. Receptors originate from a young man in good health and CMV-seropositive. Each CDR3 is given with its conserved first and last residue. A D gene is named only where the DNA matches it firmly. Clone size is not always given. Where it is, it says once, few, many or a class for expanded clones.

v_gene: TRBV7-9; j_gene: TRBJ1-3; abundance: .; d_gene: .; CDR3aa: CASSLAWPDSGNTIYF; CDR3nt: TGTGCCAGCAGCTTAGCATGGCCAGACTCTGGAAACACCATATATTTT
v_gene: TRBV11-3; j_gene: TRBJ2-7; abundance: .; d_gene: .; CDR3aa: CASSPQGGTGSYEQYF; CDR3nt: TGTGCCAGCAGCCCCCAGGGGGGGACAGGCTCCTACGAGCAGTACTTC
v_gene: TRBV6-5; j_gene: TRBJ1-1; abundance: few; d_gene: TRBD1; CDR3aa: CASSYSGGGWSEAFF; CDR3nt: TGTGCCAGCAGTTACTCAGGGGGCGGTTGGTCTGAAGCTTTCTTT
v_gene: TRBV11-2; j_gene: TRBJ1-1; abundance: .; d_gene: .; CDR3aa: CASSPPATFPTEAFF; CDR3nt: TGTGCCAGCAGCCCGCCCGCGACATTTCCCACTGAAGCTTTCTTT
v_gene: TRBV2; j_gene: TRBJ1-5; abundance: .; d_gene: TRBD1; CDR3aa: CASSPGTGIQPQHF; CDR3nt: TGTGCCAGCAGCCCCGGGACAGGGATTCAGCCCCAGCATTTT
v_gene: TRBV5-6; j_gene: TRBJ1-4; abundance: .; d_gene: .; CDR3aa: CASSPTGLKEKLFF; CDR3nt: TGTGCCAGCAGCCCAACAGGTCTCAAGGAAAAACTGTTTTTT
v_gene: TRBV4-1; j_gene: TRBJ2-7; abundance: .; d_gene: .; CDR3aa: CASSLPDNAAYEQYF; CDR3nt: TGCGCCAGCAGCCTTCCGGACAATGCAGCCTACGAGCAGTACTTC
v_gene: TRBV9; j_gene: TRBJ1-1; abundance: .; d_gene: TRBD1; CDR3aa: CASSGTSNRGSSTEAFF; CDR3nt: TGTGCCAGCAGTGGAACTTCTAACAGGGGGAGTAGCACTGAAGCTTTCTTT
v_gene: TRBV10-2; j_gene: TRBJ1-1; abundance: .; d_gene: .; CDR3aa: CASHRELNTEAFF; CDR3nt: TGCGCCAGCCACAGGGAACTGAACACTGAAGCTTTCTTT
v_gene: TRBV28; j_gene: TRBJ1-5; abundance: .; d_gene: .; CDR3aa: CASSSPRTPNQPQHF; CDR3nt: TGTGCCAGCAGCTCCCCCCGGACACCCAATCAGCCCCAGCATTTT
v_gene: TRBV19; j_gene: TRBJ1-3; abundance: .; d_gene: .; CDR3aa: CASSIGGRVGNTIYF; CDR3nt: TGTGCCAGTAGTATAGGGGGCAGGGTGGGAAACACCATATATTTT
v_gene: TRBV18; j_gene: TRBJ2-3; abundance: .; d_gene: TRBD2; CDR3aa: CASSPRAGGPPDTQYF; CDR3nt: TGTGCCAGCTCACCACGAGCGGGGGGGCCCCCAGATACGCAGTATTTT
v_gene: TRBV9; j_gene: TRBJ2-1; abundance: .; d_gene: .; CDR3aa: CASSVVEGHQFF; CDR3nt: TGTGCCAGCAGCGTAGTAGAGGGACACCAGTTCTTC
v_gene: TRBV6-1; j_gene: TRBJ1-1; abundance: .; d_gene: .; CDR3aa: CASRVTEGFNTEAFF; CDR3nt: TGTGCCAGCAGGGTGACAGAAGGATTTAACACTGAAGCTTTCTTT
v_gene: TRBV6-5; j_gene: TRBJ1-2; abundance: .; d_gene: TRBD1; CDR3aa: CASSTTGANYGYTF; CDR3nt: TGTGCCAGCAGCACGACAGGGGCGAACTATGGCTACACCTTC
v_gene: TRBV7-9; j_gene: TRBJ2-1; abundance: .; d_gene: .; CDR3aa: CASRKMGQFSSYNEQFF; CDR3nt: TGTGCCAGCAGGAAGATGGGGCAGTTTAGCTCCTACAATGAGCAGTTCTTC
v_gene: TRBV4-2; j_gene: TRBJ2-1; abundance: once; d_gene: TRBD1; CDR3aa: CASSVNRGRGNEQFF; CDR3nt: TGTGCCAGCAGCGTTAACAGGGGCCGCGGCAATGAGCAGTTCTTC
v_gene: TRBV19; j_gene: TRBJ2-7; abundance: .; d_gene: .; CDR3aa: CASSSGSGYEQYF; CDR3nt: TGTGCCAGTAGTTCGGGAAGTGGCTACGAGCAGTACTTC
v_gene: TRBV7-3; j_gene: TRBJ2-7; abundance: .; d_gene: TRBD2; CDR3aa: CASSPGGGTYEQYF; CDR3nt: TGTGCCAGCAGCCCTGGGGGGGGAACCTACGAGCAGTACTTC
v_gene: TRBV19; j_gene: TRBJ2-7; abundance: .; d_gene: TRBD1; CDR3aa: CASGRDRANEQYF; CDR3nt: TGTGCCAGTGGCCGGGACAGGGCCAACGAGCAGTACTTC
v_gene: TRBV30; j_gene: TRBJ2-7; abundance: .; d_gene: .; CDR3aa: CAWRRGGSYEQYF; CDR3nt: TGTGCCTGGAGGAGGGGAGGCTCCTACGAGCAGTACTTC
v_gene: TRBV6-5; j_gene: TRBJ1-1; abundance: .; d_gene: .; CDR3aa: CASSYSRVLNTEAFF; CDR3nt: TGTGCCAGCAGTTACTCCCGGGTATTGAACACTGAAGCTTTCTTT
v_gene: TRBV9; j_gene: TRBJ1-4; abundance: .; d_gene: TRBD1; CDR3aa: CASSVGDRGINEKLFF; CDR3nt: TGTGCCAGCAGCGTAGGGGACAGGGGGATAAATGAAAAACTGTTTTTT
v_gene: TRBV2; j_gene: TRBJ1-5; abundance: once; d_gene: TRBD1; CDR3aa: CASGSPGTVNQPQHF; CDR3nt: TGTGCCAGCGGCAGTCCCGGGACAGTCAATCAGCCCCAGCATTTT
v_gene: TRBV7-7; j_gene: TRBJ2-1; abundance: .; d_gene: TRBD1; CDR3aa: CASSSTTGNEQFF; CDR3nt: TGTGCCAGCAGCTCTACGACAGGGAATGAGCAGTTCTTC